This passage covers 30 T cell receptor beta chains from one sample sequenced in a study of vaccination effects on CD4 cells after COVID-19. Assay: immunoSEQ multiplex PCR; the TCRdb copy retains only in-frame clones and omits some. The sample has fewer than 25,000 clones, nearly 75% seen once; the top ten hold roughly 34%. These receptors have no known antigen. Antigen-specific CD4+ T cells expanded by the ViraFEST assay with viral peptide pools were then sequenced. Following a roughly 11-day culture, CD4+ T cells were purified. Sometime from March through December 2020, the person acquired a SARS-CoV-2 infection that PCR confirmed. The sample here was CD4+ T cells from PBMCs cultured with a peptide pool, taken before COVID-19 vaccination. These receptor sequences come from a human donor who had a prior SARS-CoV-2 infection.

The J gene is TRBJ2-5, the V gene TRBV6-5, with 10 positions matching TRBD2. In germline, CDR1 is MNHEY, CDR2 SVGAGI. Trimming cost V 7 bases and J 3 bases; bases outside gene matches: 5. CDR3 size: 14 residues. Written as DNA, the CDR3 is TGTGCCAGCACCCCTGGACTAGCGGAAGAGACCCAGTACTTC. Protein sequence: CASTPGLAEETQYF.

The V and J genes are TRBV15 and TRBJ2-1, with TRBD2 as a possible D gene (6 bases). The CDR3 totals 17 residues. Germline loops: CDR1 LNHNV, CDR2 YYDKDF (reference sequence). V lost 2 bases and J 0 bases, leaving 14 bases between the germline ends. The CDR3 nucleotides are TGTGCCACCAGCAGAATAGCCCTAGCGAGCTCCTACAATGAGCAGTTCTTC. It specifies CATSRIALASSYNEQFF.

The J gene is TRBJ2-7, the V gene TRBV4-2; D is unresolved. Trimming shortened V by 4 bases and J by 2 bases, and 12 bases separated the two germline ends. The CDR3 length is 14 residues. The germline V gene has CDR1 LGHNA and CDR2 YNFKEQ. CDR3 nucleotides: TGTGCCAGCAGCCCTCTAGGGTCAGCCTACGAGCAGTACTTC. Its translation is CASSPLGSAYEQYF.

The rearrangement links TRBV7-2 to TRBJ2-1; D assignment may be TRBD1 or TRBD2 (5 bases each). The CDR3 totals 17 residues. CDR1 is SGHTA and CDR2 is FQGNSA in the germline V gene. Trimming left V 3 bases short and J 9 bases short, with 24 bases between. CDR3 in DNA: TGTGCCAGCAGCTTCGGCCATCACTCCCTGGATGGGGGTGAGCAGTTCTTC. Translated: CASSFGHHSLDGGEQFF.

The CDR3 coding sequence is TGTGCCTGGACGCGGACTAGCGGCACAGATACGCAGTATTTT. Amino acids: CAWTRTSGTDTQYF. The chain couples TRBV30 to TRBJ2-3; 9 nucleotides match TRBD2. The CDR3 contains 14 residues. J was trimmed by 1 base and V by 4 bases; bases with no gene match: 3. Per germline, CDR1 GTSNPN and CDR2 SVGIG (reference sequence). The full variable domain, completed using reference TRBV30 and TRBJ2-3, is SQTIHQWPATLVQPVGSPLSLECTVEGTSNPNLYWYRQAAGRGLQLLFYSVGIGQISSEVPQNLSASRPQDRQFILSSKKLLLSDSGFYLCAWTRTSGTDTQYFGPGTRLTVL.

The chain links TRBV5-1 to TRBJ2-7; 8 bases agree with TRBD1. The CDR3 spans 14 residues. Losses at the gene ends were 4 bases for V and 4 bases for J; bases not matched to a gene: 7. Per germline, CDR1 SGHRS and CDR2 YFSETQ. CDR3 DNA sequence: TGCGCCAGCAGCAACCAGGGGGCAGAATACGAGCAGTACTTC. It codes for CASSNQGAEYEQYF.

The chain employs TRBV5-4 and TRBJ1-6, with 10 bases that match TRBD1. With V trimmed by 5 bases and J by 9 bases, 8 bases remained unmatched. CDR1 is SGHNT and CDR2 is YYREEE in the germline V gene (reference sequence). The length of the CDR3 is 15 residues. CDR3 nucleotide sequence: TGTGCCAGCAGACCCGGGACAGGGGCTTTTTCACCCCTCCACTTT. Translation: CASRPGTGAFSPLHF. The whole variable domain, remainder taken from reference TRBV5-4 and TRBJ1-6, is ETGVTQSPTHLIKTRGQQVTLRCSSQSGHNTVSWYQQALGQGPQFIFQYYREEENGRGNFPPRFSGLQFPNYSSELNVNALELDDSALYLCASRPGTGAFSPLHFGNGTRLTVT.

This chain joins TRBV7-2 and TRBJ2-1, with D possibly being TRBD1 or TRBD2 (5 bases each). V gave up 8 bases and J gave up 2 bases, with 13 bases separating them. The CDR3 is made up of 14 amino acids. Per germline, CDR1 SGHTA and CDR2 FQGNSA. This CDR3 reads CASRPQGAYNEQFF. The CDR3 region has the DNA TGTGCCAGCCGACCGCAGGGAGCCTACAATGAGCAGTTCTTC.

This chain connects TRBV2 to TRBJ1-6; D is possibly TRBD1 (5 bases). The V and J ends lost 6 bases and 7 bases respectively, with 13 bases between them. Germline CDR1 and CDR2: SNHLY and FYNNEI. The CDR3 covers 14 residues. In nucleotides, the CDR3 is TGTGCCAGCAGCTCAGGGCTGCGGAATTCACCCCTCCACTTT. Translation gives CASSSGLRNSPLHF.

This clone showed up just once. The rearrangement joins TRBV4-1 to TRBJ2-1, with D unclear. V lost 2 bases to trimming and J lost 5 bases, with 13 bases between them. Germline V gene lookup returns CDR1 MGHRA and CDR2 YSYEKL. The CDR3 loop spans 15 amino acids. The CDR3 region has the DNA TGCGCCAGCAGCCAACCTGTCTCCGGCGACAATGAGCAGTTCTTC. Amino acids: CASSQPVSGDNEQFF.

The V gene is TRBV2, the J gene TRBJ2-3, with D perhaps TRBD1 or TRBD2 (5 bases each). The CDR3 is 13 amino acids. CDR1 is SNHLY and CDR2 is FYNNEI in the germline V gene. Deletions cut 6 bases from V and 10 bases from J, with 17 bases between. The CDR3 reads CASSLRDALAQYF. The CDR3 DNA follows: TGTGCCAGCAGCCTCCGGGACGCACTTGCGCAGTATTTT.

The gene calls are TRBV15 and TRBJ2-5; no firm D call. The CDR3 runs 13 residues. Germline CDR1 is LNHNV and CDR2 is YYDKDF (reference sequence). Trimming removed 0 bases at V and 5 bases at J, with 7 bases between. This chain's CDR3 is CATSRDHGETQYF. The DNA of the CDR3 is TGTGCCACCAGCAGAGATCACGGGGAGACCCAGTACTTC.

The table lists this clone with a few counts. The chain joins TRBV24-1 to TRBJ2-3; 12 bases are a match to TRBD2. Germline assignment: CDR1 KGHDR and CDR2 SFDVKD. Trimming removed 3 bases from V and 6 bases from J; junction bases left unmatched: 12. The CDR3 is made up of 18 amino acids. CDR3: CATSDGWASGRAHDTQYF. The CDR3 DNA reads TGTGCCACCAGTGATGGATGGGCTAGCGGGAGGGCACATGATACGCAGTATTTT.

This clone showed up just a few times. The rearrangement links TRBV3-1 (or the pseudogene TRBV3-2) to TRBJ2-1; no definite D call. CDR1 is LGHDT, CDR2 YNNKEL, per germline (reference sequence). The V end was cut by 0 bases, the J end by 7 bases, with 7 bases between. The CDR3 consists of 13 residues. DNA for the CDR3: TGTGCCAGCAGCCAAGACAGATTGAATGAGCAGTTCTTC. It specifies CASSQDRLNEQFF.

V gene TRBV6-1 combines with J gene TRBJ2-3; D may be TRBD2 (6 bases). Germline V lookup: CDR1 MNHNS, CDR2 SASEGT. The length of the CDR3 is 13 residues. Trimming took off 2 bases at V and 8 bases at J, with 11 bases between the two ends. The CDR3 is CASSERGFVTQYF. The CDR3 region has the DNA TGTGCCAGCAGTGAACGGGGGTTTGTTACGCAGTATTTT.

The V and J genes are TRBV6-5 and TRBJ2-2; a possible D gene is TRBD1 (6 bases). Germline lookup yields CDR1 MNHEY and CDR2 SVGAGI. This CDR3 contains 14 residues. Deletions cut 6 bases from V and 6 bases from J, with 14 bases between. CDR3 loop: CASRDPWGPGELFF. Here the CDR3 DNA reads TGTGCCAGCAGAGACCCCTGGGGGCCCGGGGAGCTGTTTTTT.

This rearrangement joins TRBV3-1 (or the pseudogene TRBV3-2) to TRBJ1-1; D gene uncertain. Trimming shortened V by 1 base and J by 6 bases, and 12 bases separated the two germline ends. This CDR3 has 14 amino acids. Germline V lookup: CDR1 LGHDT, CDR2 YNNKEL (reference sequence). The CDR3 coding sequence is TGTGCCAGCAGCCAAGGCGGCTACAGCTCTGAAGCTTTCTTT. Translation: CASSQGGYSSEAFF.

Remarks on this clone: Mismatch with germline at one junction end may stem from a read error. The V gene is TRBV5-4, the J gene TRBJ1-1, with D tentatively TRBD1 (5 bases). The CDR3 sequence is 11 residues long. CDR1 and CDR2 from the germline V gene are SGHNT and YYREEE (reference sequence). CDR3 amino acids: CASSWGEETNF. CDR3 DNA: TGTGCCAGCAGCTGGGGGGAAGAGACCAATTTT.

J is TRBJ2-7 and V is TRBV6-5; D gene ambiguous. This CDR3 contains 14 residues. Trimming took 2 bases from V and 3 from J, leaving 11 bases between them. Germline lookup yields CDR1 MNHEY and CDR2 SVGAGI. The CDR3 DNA reads as TGTGCCAGCAGTTACGGGCCTCCCTTCTACGAGCAGTACTTC. It is translated as CASSYGPPFYEQYF.

The rearrangement links TRBV10-3 to TRBJ1-1, with 8 bases aligning to TRBD1. Germline trimming cut 1 base from V and 0 bases from J; bases unmatched to any gene: 7. The CDR3 loop spans 17 amino acids. The germline V gene has CDR1 ENHRY and CDR2 SYGVKD. For the CDR3, the DNA is TGTGCCATCAGTGAGTATCAGGGGGCCGGGATGAACACTGAAGCTTTCTTT. Translating it yields CAISEYQGAGMNTEAFF.

The chain joins TRBV2 to TRBJ1-5, with D uncertain. The germline V gene has CDR1 SNHLY and CDR2 FYNNEI. The CDR3 consists of 13 residues. Trimming cost V 1 base and J 6 bases, with 7 bases left between them. CDR3 sequence (DNA): TGTGCCAGCAGTGAAGACGTCGGTCAGCCCCAGCATTTT. This gives the protein CASSEDVGQPQHF.

The chain employs TRBV5-4 and TRBJ2-7; 11 bases agree with TRBD1. V trimming: 5 bases; J trimming: 6 bases; junction bases outside the gene matches: 4. Germline V CDR1 and CDR2: SGHNT, YYREEE (reference sequence). The CDR3 has 13 amino acids. The CDR3 sequence is CASRKDRGREQYF. Here the CDR3 DNA reads TGTGCCAGCAGAAAGGACAGGGGGCGCGAGCAGTACTTC. Combining the CDR3 with reference TRBV5-4 and TRBJ2-7 gives the whole variable domain ETGVTQSPTHLIKTRGQQVTLRCSSQSGHNTVSWYQQALGQGPQFIFQYYREEENGRGNFPPRFSGLQFPNYSSELNVNALELDDSALYLCASRKDRGREQYFGPGTRLTVT.

The chain joins TRBV27 to TRBJ2-6; the D is unclear. Germline loops: CDR1 MNHEY, CDR2 SMNVEV (reference sequence). V shed 4 bases and J shed 1 base, with 5 bases lying between them. The CDR3 is 14 amino acids. The CDR3 reads CASSSRSGANVLTF. Written as DNA, the CDR3 is TGTGCCAGCAGTTCCAGGTCTGGGGCCAACGTCCTGACTTTC. Supplemented by reference TRBV27 and TRBJ2-6, the full variable domain reads EAQVTQNPRYLITVTGKKLTVTCSQNMNHEYMSWYRQDPGLGLRQIYYSMNVEVTDKGDVPEGYKVSRKEKRNFPLILESPSPNQTSLYFCASSSRSGANVLTFGAGSRLTVL.

The gene calls are TRBV5-1 and TRBJ2-5; D is tentatively TRBD1 or TRBD2 (5 bases each). CDR1 and CDR2 from the germline V gene are SGHRS and YFSETQ. V lost 4 bases, J lost 3 bases, and 16 bases lay in between. The CDR3 runs 15 residues. CDR3 sequence: CASSITGTAEETQYF. CDR3 DNA: TGCGCCAGCAGCATAACGGGGACGGCAGAAGAGACCCAGTACTTC.

This clone has more than one count but fewer than ten. This sequence joins TRBV5-1 and TRBJ2-3; 13 bases line up with TRBD2. Trimming removed 2 bases from V and 5 bases from J; junction bases left unmatched: 5. There are 16 residues in the CDR3. Germline lookup yields CDR1 SGHRS and CDR2 YFSETQ. The CDR3 region is CASSFGLAGVVDTQYF. CDR3 DNA sequence: TGCGCCAGCAGCTTTGGACTAGCGGGAGTGGTAGATACGCAGTATTTT.

The chain recombines TRBV6-5 with TRBJ2-2; D is unresolved. The CDR3 is 13 amino acids. Deletions cut 1 base from V and 1 base from J, with 1 base between. Germline lookup yields CDR1 MNHEY and CDR2 SVGAGI. CDR3 amino acids: CASSYWNTGELFF. The CDR3 DNA reads as TGTGCCAGCAGTTACTGGAACACCGGGGAGCTGTTTTTT.

The chain is built from TRBV2 and TRBJ2-6, with 8 bases lining up with TRBD1. Germline assignment: CDR1 SNHLY and CDR2 FYNNEI. This CDR3 contains 16 residues. The V gene end was trimmed by 6 bases and the J gene end by 2 bases; junction bases not matched to a gene: 6. The CDR3 DNA follows: TGTGCCAGCAGAGGCTTACAGGGGGCTGGGGCCAACGTCCTGACTTTC. Its protein product is CASRGLQGAGANVLTF.

The V call is TRBV30, the J call TRBJ2-5; D may match TRBD1 or TRBD2 (6 bases each). Germline V gene data show CDR1 as GTSNPN and CDR2 as SVGIG (reference sequence). The CDR3 consists of 19 residues. Trimming took off 4 bases at V and 7 bases at J, with 34 bases between the two ends. In DNA form, the CDR3 reads TGTGCCTGGAACAAAAAAGGGTTCGGGGGCCCCACCACCCCAGGGACCCAGTACTTC. Encoded protein: CAWNKKGFGGPTTPGTQYF.

The chain links TRBV18 to TRBJ1-1; unclear D gene. Germline V gene lookup returns CDR1 KGHSH and CDR2 LQKENI. The CDR3 has 15 amino acids. The V end was cut by 4 bases, the J end by 0 bases, with 12 bases between. The CDR3 coding sequence is TGTGCCAGCTCACGCCCAACGGGGATGAACACTGAAGCTTTCTTT. As protein: CASSRPTGMNTEAFF.

This clone was recorded only once. The chain employs TRBV5-8 and TRBJ1-5, with a possible D match to TRBD1 (5 bases). The V gene's germline CDR1 is SGHTS and CDR2 YDEGEE. Deletions cut 1 base from V and 1 base from J, with 6 bases between. This CDR3 spans 14 amino acids. The CDR3 region has the DNA TGTGCCAGCAGCTTGTGGGACAGCAATCAGCCCCAGCATTTT. Translation: CASSLWDSNQPQHF.